The 30 T cell receptor beta chains below were found in one sample sequenced in a study of shared clonotypes between healthy human individuals. Method: immunoSEQ multiplex PCR; TCRdb's copy keeps in-frame clones and lacks some. The sample records 2,500,000 or so clones, under 95% being singletons. Specimen: naive CD4+ T cells from PBMCs. Subset: CD45RA+ positively selected. Every receptor here comes from a man aged 18 to 29 in good health. Some clones in this sample may be carry-over from other donors' samples.

With respect to this clone: The sample holds other DNA sequences that translate to the same CDR3. The CDR3 sequence: CASSPGVETQYF. The DNA of the CDR3 is TGTGCCAGCTCACCAGGGGTGGAGACCCAGTACTTC. The chain recombines TRBV18 with TRBJ2-5; no firm D call. The CDR3 is made up of 12 amino acids. CDR1 is KGHSH, CDR2 LQKENI, per germline. Trimming removed 2 bases at V and 5 bases at J, with 6 bases between.

This sequence joins TRBV7-9 and TRBJ2-3; 7 positions match TRBD2. This CDR3 region has 16 residues. J lost 2 bases, V lost 5 bases, and 10 bases had no gene match. Germline V lookup: CDR1 SEHNR, CDR2 FQNEAQ (reference sequence). The CDR3 nucleotides read TGTGCCAGCAGCAAGGGAGGGCTAGCGGACACAGATACGCAGTATTTT. Translated: CASSKGGLADTDTQYF.

V is TRBV6-6 and J is TRBJ1-2, with D perhaps matching TRBD1 (6 bases). Germline assignment: CDR1 MNHNY and CDR2 SVGAGI (reference sequence). V dropped 0 bases and J dropped 4 bases, with 9 bases sitting between them. The CDR3 is 14 residues long. The CDR3 sequence is CASSYSARGYGYTF. In DNA, the CDR3 is TGTGCCAGCAGTTACTCGGCCAGGGGCTATGGCTACACCTTC.

The chain combines TRBV28 with TRBJ2-1; possibly TRBD2 for D (7 bases). The CDR3 extends over 14 amino acids. Germline V lookup: CDR1 MDHEN, CDR2 SYDVKM. The ends were cut back, 5 bases at V and 6 bases at J, with 14 bases in the middle. The CDR3 DNA reads as TGTGCCAGCAGTCCGGGGGGAGGGGGCAATGAGCAGTTCTTC. It translates to CASSPGGGGNEQFF.

The chain employs TRBV28 and TRBJ2-3, with 9 bases matching TRBD2. Germline CDR1 MDHEN, CDR2 SYDVKM. J gave up 5 bases and V 7 bases, and 10 bases lay outside the gene matches. This CDR3 has 15 residues. CDR3 DNA: TGTGCCAGCAACCACCGCGGGAGGGCCATAGATACGCAGTATTTT. Translation: CASNHRGRAIDTQYF.

V gene TRBV28 combines with J gene TRBJ2-7; 7 bases match TRBD2. The CDR3 covers 14 residues. Per the germline V gene, CDR1 is MDHEN and CDR2 is SYDVKM. Trimming at V came to 6 bases and at J to 0 bases, leaving 5 bases not matched to a gene. The CDR3 spells CASRMSGASYEQYF. CDR3 nucleotides: TGTGCCAGCAGAATGAGCGGGGCCTCCTACGAGCAGTACTTC.

This chain joins TRBV5-1 and TRBJ2-2; D is unresolved. Germline CDR1 reads SGHRS; CDR2 reads YFSETQ. V was clipped by 0 bases and J by 5 bases, with 8 bases between them. This CDR3 region has 14 residues. This chain's CDR3 is CASSLGLATGELFF. The CDR3 DNA follows: TGCGCCAGCAGCTTGGGACTTGCAACCGGGGAGCTGTTTTTT.

This chain joins TRBV19 and TRBJ1-3; D not certain. This CDR3 is built from 15 residues. Germline V gives CDR1 LNHDA, CDR2 SQIVND (reference sequence). V was trimmed by 5 bases and J by 0 bases, leaving 11 bases between them. The CDR3 coding sequence is TGTGCCAGTAGTCTCCGGTTCAACTCTGGAAACACCATATATTTT. It codes for CASSLRFNSGNTIYF.

The J gene is TRBJ2-1, the V gene TRBV5-1, with 9 positions matching TRBD2. V was pared by 4 bases and J by 2 bases, with 10 bases of the junction left unmatched. This CDR3 contains 17 residues. CDR1 is SGHRS, CDR2 YFSETQ, per germline. The CDR3 protein is CASSPPTSGAPYNEQFF. CDR3 sequence (DNA): TGCGCCAGCAGCCCGCCGACTAGCGGAGCTCCCTACAATGAGCAGTTCTTC.

In nucleotides, the CDR3 is TGTGCCTGGAGCTCCGGGACAGGGTTTGAAGCTTTCTTT. Translation gives CAWSSGTGFEAFF. The chain carries TRBV30 and TRBJ1-1, with TRBD1 identical over 9 bases. Unmatched junction bases numbered 6, after V lost 3 bases and J lost 7 bases. The germline gives CDR1 GTSNPN, CDR2 SVGIG (reference sequence). The CDR3 runs 13 residues.

The gene calls are TRBV7-3 and TRBJ2-3; 10 bases align to TRBD2. Trimming removed 2 bases from V and 1 base from J; junction bases left unmatched: 6. The CDR3 spans 17 residues. From germline, CDR1 is SGHTA and CDR2 FQGTGA. The CDR3 nucleotides are TGTGCCAGCAGCTTATCTCCCCTAGCGGGAGGCACAGATACGCAGTATTTT. It encodes CASSLSPLAGGTDTQYF.

The chain uses TRBV6-6 and TRBJ1-1, with unresolved D. The V end was cut by 4 bases, the J end by 1 base, with 13 bases between. Germline CDR1 is MNHNY and CDR2 is SVGAGI (reference sequence). This CDR3 comprises 15 residues. The CDR3 DNA reads as TGTGCCAGCAGTTCACAACCCACAGAGAACACTGAAGCTTTCTTT. Its protein product is CASSSQPTENTEAFF.

This clone was seen once. This chain connects TRBV21-1 to TRBJ1-5. TRBV21-1 is annotated as a pseudogene. This CDR3 contains 15 residues. The CDR3 coding sequence is TGTGCCAGCAGCAAAGAAGGAGGGAAGGGTCAGCCCCAGCATTTT. This encodes CASSKEGGKGQPQHF.

V usage is TRBV29-1 and J usage is TRBJ1-5, with D perhaps matching TRBD1 (6 bases). The CDR3 has 13 residues. CDR1 and CDR2 (germline): SQVTM, ANQGSEA. With 4 bases removed from V and 4 bases from J, the gap between germline ends came to 11 bases. The CDR3 sequence is CSVAQGYNQPQHF. DNA of the CDR3: TGCAGCGTTGCACAGGGTTATAATCAGCCCCAGCATTTT.

The V and J genes are TRBV28 and TRBJ2-5, with 12 bases lining up with TRBD2. The CDR3 runs to 15 residues. V was clipped by 6 bases and J by 2 bases; unmatched bases: 4. Germline V gene lookup returns CDR1 MDHEN and CDR2 SYDVKM. The CDR3: CASRLAGGPQETQYF. Here the CDR3 DNA reads TGTGCCAGCAGACTAGCGGGAGGACCACAAGAGACCCAGTACTTC.

This chain links TRBV5-6 with TRBJ2-2; possible D gene TRBD1, 6 bases. The germline V gene has CDR1 SGHDT and CDR2 YYEEEE. V lost 1 base and J lost 6, with 10 bases in between. The CDR3 totals 14 residues. CDR3 DNA: TGTGCCAGCAGCTTGTTAACAGGGTCCGGGGAGCTGTTTTTT. Amino acids: CASSLLTGSGELFF.

J is TRBJ1-3 and V is TRBV5-6, with no clear D. V was clipped by 0 bases and J by 0 bases, with 10 bases between them. This CDR3 has 16 amino acids. Germline V gene lookup returns CDR1 SGHDT and CDR2 YYEEEE. CDR3 residues: CASSLEWQISGNTIYF. In DNA form, the CDR3 reads TGTGCCAGCAGCTTGGAATGGCAGATCTCTGGAAACACCATATATTTT.

This chain joins TRBV5-5 and TRBJ1-2; D is possibly TRBD1 (6 bases). CDR3 length: 15 residues. Germline V gives CDR1 SGHKS, CDR2 YYEKEE (reference sequence). V dropped 4 bases and J dropped 8 bases, with 21 bases sitting between them. The chain's CDR3 is CASSTWTATRFGYTF. For the CDR3, the DNA is TGTGCCAGCAGCACATGGACAGCCACTCGATTCGGCTACACCTTC.

The rearrangement links TRBV7-2 to TRBJ2-5, with D perhaps TRBD2 (6 bases). Between the trimmed V and J ends, which lost 4 bases and 4 bases, there was a span of 10 bases. Germline V gene sequence: CDR1 SGHTA, CDR2 FQGNSA. The CDR3 totals 13 residues. The chain's CDR3 is CASSYGGIETQYF. The CDR3 DNA reads as TGTGCCAGCAGCTACGGCGGGATAGAGACCCAGTACTTC.

As concerns this clone: Other DNA sequences of this sample code for an identical CDR3. The chain is built from TRBV18 and TRBJ2-7; D not certain. The CDR3 length is 14 residues. Trimming shortened V by 0 bases and J by 2 bases, and 8 bases separated the two germline ends. Per germline, CDR1 KGHSH and CDR2 LQKENI. The CDR3 DNA sequence: TGTGCCAGCTCACCACCTTCAGCAACCTACGAGCAGTACTTC. Residues: CASSPPSATYEQYF. The full variable domain, completed using reference TRBV18 and TRBJ2-7, is NAGVMQNPRHLVRRRGQEARLRCSPMKGHSHVYWYRQLPEEGLKFMVYLQKENIIDESGMPKERFSAEFPKEGPSILRIQQVVRGDSAAYFCASSPPSATYEQYFGPGTRLTVT.

This chain links TRBV6-1 with TRBJ2-7; D is perhaps TRBD1 (6 bases). Looked up from germline, CDR1 is MNHNS and CDR2 is SASEGT. The germline V and J ends were trimmed by 4 bases and 0 bases, with 10 bases remaining between them. The CDR3 sequence is 14 residues long. This chain's CDR3 is CASSARDTSYEQYF. The CDR3 DNA reads TGTGCCAGCAGTGCCCGGGACACCTCCTACGAGCAGTACTTC.

CDR3 in DNA: TGCGCCAGCAGCCACCATAGAACTGAAGCTTTCTTT. It encodes CASSHHRTEAFF. This chain uses TRBV4-3 with TRBJ1-1; the D is unclear. This CDR3 comprises 12 residues. Between the trimmed V and J ends, which lost 3 bases and 5 bases, there was a span of 7 bases. Germline CDR1 reads LGHNA; CDR2 reads YSLEER.

The rearrangement uses TRBV14 and TRBJ2-3, with 13 bases that match TRBD2. The CDR3 is 18 residues long. With 4 bases clipped from V and 1 base from J, the junction kept 8 bases outside the gene matches. Germline V gene sequence: CDR1 SGHDN, CDR2 FVKESK. The CDR3 nucleotides read TGTGCCAGCAGCCCGATACTAGCGGGAGGGCCCGGCACAGATACGCAGTATTTT. Translated, it gives CASSPILAGGPGTDTQYF.

V and J are TRBV2 and TRBJ1-4; D not resolved. Trimming took off 4 bases at V and 4 bases at J, with 1 base between the two ends. This CDR3 has 11 residues. CDR1 and CDR2 from the germline V gene are SNHLY and FYNNEI. The CDR3 DNA reads TGTGCCAGCAGTGTTAATGAAAAACTGTTTTTT. Translation: CASSVNEKLFF.

The count of this clone is one. The V gene is TRBV19, the J gene TRBJ2-2; D is unresolved. The CDR3 contains 13 residues. V lost 8 bases, J lost 0 bases, and 7 bases lay in between. Germline V gene lookup returns CDR1 LNHDA and CDR2 SQIVND (reference sequence). CDR3 in amino acids: CASSWTNTGELFF. CDR3 nucleotide sequence: TGTGCCAGTTCTTGGACGAACACCGGGGAGCTGTTTTTT.

V and J are TRBV27 and TRBJ1-1; D is unclear. This CDR3 has 13 amino acids. Trimming stripped 8 bases from V and 4 bases from J, with 14 bases between. Germline assignment: CDR1 MNHEY and CDR2 SMNVEV (reference sequence). CDR3 protein: CASRLPEGTEAFF. CDR3 bases: TGTGCCAGCCGATTGCCCGAGGGCACTGAAGCTTTCTTT.

This clone was counted a few times. The gene calls are TRBV20-1 and TRBJ1-2; D may be TRBD1 (5 bases). Between the trimmed V and J ends, which lost 5 bases and 7 bases, there was a span of 11 bases. The CDR3 has 11 residues. Germline CDR1 DFQATT, CDR2 SNEGSKA (reference sequence). The CDR3 DNA reads TGCAGTGCTGACCACAGGAGTGGCTACACCTTC. Its protein product is CSADHRSGYTF.

The chain recombines TRBV5-5 with TRBJ2-7; 12 positions match TRBD2. Per the germline V gene, CDR1 is SGHKS and CDR2 is YYEKEE (reference sequence). CDR3 length: 14 residues. Trimming cost V 3 bases and J 4 bases; bases outside gene matches: 2. CDR3 protein: CASSSTSGSYEQYF. The CDR3 DNA reads as TGTGCCAGCAGCTCGACTAGCGGGAGTTACGAGCAGTACTTC. Together with reference TRBV5-5 and TRBJ2-7, the CDR3 gives the full variable domain: DAGVTQSPTHLIKTRGQQVTLRCSPISGHKSVSWYQQVLGQGPQFIFQYYEKEERGRGNFPDRFSARQFPNYSSELNVNALLLGDSALYLCASSSTSGSYEQYFGPGTRLTVT.

In its sample, this clone was seen a few times. The genes are TRBV28 and TRBJ1-5; 7 nucleotides agree with TRBD1. Germline V gene data show CDR1 as MDHEN and CDR2 as SYDVKM. Trimming removed 9 bases from V and 3 bases from J; junction bases left unmatched: 2. This CDR3 has 12 amino acids. CDR3 protein: CASTGANQPQHF. The DNA for the CDR3 is TGTGCCAGTACAGGGGCCAATCAGCCCCAGCATTTT. Filled out from reference TRBV28 and TRBJ1-5, the complete variable domain reads DVKVTQSSRYLVKRTGEKVFLECVQDMDHENMFWYRQDPGLGLRLIYFSYDVKMKEKGDIPEGYSVSREKKERFSLILESASTNQTSMYLCASTGANQPQHFGDGTRLSIL.

The chain employs TRBV6-1 and TRBJ2-7; TRBD2 aligns across 7 bases. The germline CDR1 and CDR2 sequences are MNHNS and SASEGT. The ends lost 4 bases at V and 3 bases at J; junction bases unmatched: 9. The CDR3 runs to 15 residues. The chain's CDR3 is CASSAPGREFYEQYF. Written as DNA, the CDR3 is TGTGCCAGCAGTGCCCCCGGGCGGGAGTTCTACGAGCAGTACTTC.